These T cell receptor beta chains were read from a single sample in a study of blood T cell repertoires in COVID-19. The repertoire was sequenced with immunoSEQ multiplex PCR; TCRdb's copy has only in-frame clones and lacks some. In the table there are around 150,000 clones, approximately 86% of which are singletons. Sequencing was carried out using PBMCs or T cells enriched from blood (not recorded which). These receptors all come from a woman in her 40s who had recovered from COVID-19. Both conserved end residues are trimmed from each CDR3. Fields, in order: D gene, J gene, clone size, V gene, CDR3 protein. The D gene is left open where the match is weak. A clone size is listed for some rows: how often the clone was seen (once, few, many), or a class if it is expanded.

D gene: TRBD2; J gene: TRBJ2-7; clone size: .; V gene: TRBV7-8; CDR3 protein: ASSLMSGSLFEQY
D gene: .; J gene: TRBJ1-5; clone size: .; V gene: TRBV18; CDR3 protein: ASSLVDSVNQPQH
D gene: TRBD1; J gene: TRBJ2-7; clone size: .; V gene: TRBV4-1; CDR3 protein: ASSQPGQSDYEQY
D gene: .; J gene: TRBJ2-5; clone size: .; V gene: TRBV9; CDR3 protein: ASSVDPGDQETQY
D gene: .; J gene: TRBJ1-2; clone size: .; V gene: TRBV7-3; CDR3 protein: ASSFKQGDGYT
D gene: TRBD1; J gene: TRBJ2-5; clone size: .; V gene: TRBV7-8; CDR3 protein: ASSEGQGVPQETQY
D gene: .; J gene: TRBJ2-1; clone size: .; V gene: TRBV11-1; CDR3 protein: ASSLEQGGDEQF
D gene: .; J gene: TRBJ2-5; clone size: .; V gene: TRBV5-1; CDR3 protein: ASSPGRAGETQY
D gene: .; J gene: TRBJ1-1; clone size: .; V gene: TRBV5-4; CDR3 protein: ASSFSGGEAF
D gene: TRBD2; J gene: TRBJ2-7; clone size: .; V gene: TRBV30; CDR3 protein: AWGSGMSSYEQY
D gene: .; J gene: TRBJ1-1; clone size: .; V gene: TRBV7-2; CDR3 protein: ASSLNDRELDTEAF
D gene: TRBD1; J gene: TRBJ1-6; clone size: .; V gene: TRBV3-1/TRBV3-2; CDR3 protein: ASSQVTGGDSPLH
D gene: .; J gene: TRBJ1-6; clone size: .; V gene: TRBV6-5; CDR3 protein: ASSNDSPPLH
D gene: .; J gene: TRBJ2-7; clone size: few; V gene: TRBV19; CDR3 protein: ASSIGSQGETYEQY
D gene: .; J gene: TRBJ2-3; clone size: .; V gene: TRBV7-6; CDR3 protein: ASSRYLLAGRADTQY
D gene: TRBD2; J gene: TRBJ2-7; clone size: .; V gene: TRBV5-1; CDR3 protein: ASSLAASGYEQY
D gene: .; J gene: TRBJ2-1; clone size: .; V gene: TRBV14; CDR3 protein: ASSKDASSYNEQF
D gene: .; J gene: TRBJ2-7; clone size: .; V gene: TRBV3-1/TRBV3-2; CDR3 protein: ASSQTLAARYEQY
D gene: .; J gene: TRBJ1-5; clone size: .; V gene: TRBV9; CDR3 protein: ASSAMGDFNQPQH
D gene: TRBD1; J gene: TRBJ1-6; clone size: .; V gene: TRBV2; CDR3 protein: ASRTGTNNSPLH
D gene: TRBD2; J gene: TRBJ2-1; clone size: .; V gene: TRBV11-3; CDR3 protein: ASGTSGSSYNEQF
D gene: .; J gene: TRBJ1-6; clone size: .; V gene: TRBV19; CDR3 protein: ASSTQNYNSPLH
D gene: .; J gene: TRBJ1-1; clone size: many; V gene: TRBV5-1; CDR3 protein: ASSTGLRGGTEAF
D gene: TRBD2; J gene: TRBJ2-1; clone size: once; V gene: TRBV19; CDR3 protein: ASTRGLAGFNEQF